These T cell receptor beta chains were read from a single sample in a study of preoperative IRX-2 immunotherapy in early breast cancer. The protocol was immunoSEQ multiplex PCR, while the TCRdb copy is restricted to in-frame clones and leaves out a portion. Of more than 20,000 clones listed, approximately 80% were seen once; the top ten hold about 2.4%. The sequenced sample was lymph node tissue, obtained before IRX-2 immunotherapy. Source of these receptors: a human donor with breast cancer. Both conserved end residues are part of each CDR3. The D gene is left open where the match is weak. The size of a clone is reported for some rows only, either as once, few or many, or as a class for expanded clones.

CASGGNSPLHF TGTGCCAGCGGGGGTAATTCACCCCTCCACTTT TRBV6-4 . TRBJ1-6 11 .
CASSERQYTDTQYF TGTGCCAGCAGTGAACGTCAGTACACAGATACGCAGTATTTT TRBV9 . TRBJ2-3 14 .
CASSLQGGVSYGYTF TGTGCCAGCAGCTTACAGGGAGGGGTCAGCTATGGCTACACCTTC TRBV11-3 few TRBJ1-2 15 .
CASSAGQVNTEAFF TGCGCCAGCAGTGCAGGCCAGGTGAACACTGAAGCTTTCTTT TRBV10-2 . TRBJ1-1 14 .
CASTLAGALNEQFF TGTGCCAGTACCTTAGCGGGGGCCCTAAATGAGCAGTTCTTC TRBV6-8 . TRBJ2-1 14 TRBD2
CASSQDWGQANEQFF TGCGCCAGCAGCCAAGATTGGGGACAGGCCAATGAGCAGTTCTTC TRBV23-1 . TRBJ2-1 15 TRBD1
CASSQRTGVNYGYTF TGTGCCAGCAGTCAAAGGACAGGGGTTAACTATGGCTACACCTTC TRBV28 . TRBJ1-2 15 TRBD1
CASSLAGGNTIYF TGTGCCAGCAGCTTAGCGGGGGGAAACACCATATATTTT TRBV7-8 . TRBJ1-3 13 .
CASRRSRGQGGNEQFF TGTGCCAGCAGGCGTAGTAGGGGACAGGGAGGGAATGAGCAGTTCTTC TRBV6-8 . TRBJ2-1 16 TRBD1
CAINPGGRSYEQYF TGTGCCATCAACCCGGGGGGACGCTCCTACGAGCAGTACTTC TRBV6-8 . TRBJ2-7 14 TRBD2
CASSPSMKGYAKLFF TGTGCCAGCAGTCCCTCAATGAAAGGGTACGCAAAACTGTTTTTT TRBV28 few TRBJ1-4 15 .
CASSWEYGPSANEQFF TGTGCCAGCAGCTGGGAGTATGGGCCTTCAGCCAATGAGCAGTTCTTC TRBV11-3 . TRBJ2-1 16 .
CASSQGPTGKETQYF TGCGCCAGCAGCCAAGGCCCGACAGGGAAAGAGACCCAGTACTTC TRBV4-1 . TRBJ2-5 15 TRBD1
CASSIGESQPQHF TGTGCCAGCTCTATCGGGGAAAGCCAGCCCCAGCATTTT TRBV18 . TRBJ1-5 13 .
CASSLFGGTGVNGEQFF TGTGCCAGCAGCTTGTTCGGGGGGACAGGGGTTAATGGTGAGCAGTTCTTC TRBV11-3 few TRBJ2-1 17 TRBD1
CAGKYRGLYEQYF TGCGCCGGAAAATACAGGGGGCTCTACGAGCAGTACTTC TRBV10-2 . TRBJ2-7 13 TRBD1
CAISGLTIADTQYF TGTGCCATCAGTGGGCTGACAATCGCAGATACGCAGTATTTT TRBV6-8 . TRBJ2-3 14 .
CASSGQGIEAFF TGCGCCAGCTCGGGACAGGGAATAGAAGCTTTCTTT TRBV10-2 . TRBJ1-1 12 TRBD1
CASSWGTGLRDTEAFF TGCGCCAGCAGCTGGGGGACAGGGCTTAGGGACACTGAAGCTTTCTTT TRBV5-1 . TRBJ1-1 16 TRBD1
CASSLDSGPSEWYF TGTGCCAGCAGCTTAGATAGCGGGCCCTCAGAGTGGTACTTC TRBV7-6 . TRBJ2-4 14 TRBD2
CASSAQGALSYNSPLHF TGTGCCAGCAGCGCCCAGGGGGCCCTCTCCTATAATTCACCCCTCCACTTT TRBV11-3 . TRBJ1-6 17 TRBD1
CASSPTGSRGYTF TGTGCCAGCAGCCCGACAGGGTCCCGCGGCTACACCTTC TRBV14 few TRBJ1-2 13 TRBD1
CASSYRLTGSRNVYGYTF TGTGCCAGCAGTTACCGTCTGACAGGGTCTCGTAATGTCTATGGCTACACCTTC TRBV6-8 . TRBJ1-2 18 TRBD1
CASSVRGPSEAFF TGCGCCAGCAGCGTCAGGGGGCCTTCTGAAGCTTTCTTT TRBV1 . TRBJ1-1 13 .
CASSSLTSGDRARPDYGYTF TGTGCCAGCAGTTCCCTCACGAGCGGGGACAGGGCACGCCCTGACTATGGCTACACCTTC TRBV28 . TRBJ1-2 20 TRBD1
CASSPRGGPVTQYF TGTGCCAGCAGCCCGCGGGGGGGGCCGGTGACCCAGTACTTC TRBV7-2 . TRBJ2-5 14 TRBD2
CASSWGQGYGVNTEAFF TGTGCCAGCAGCTGGGGACAGGGGTACGGGGTGAACACTGAAGCTTTCTTT TRBV11-3 . TRBJ1-1 17 TRBD1
CSVVPGGETQYF TGCAGCGTAGTGCCAGGGGGAGAGACCCAGTACTTC TRBV29-1 . TRBJ2-5 12 TRBD1
CASSYRGAGNEKLFF TGTGCCAGCAGTTACCGGGGAGCGGGTAATGAAAAACTGTTTTTT TRBV6-8 . TRBJ1-4 15 .
CASSEAHRADGTGELFF TGCGCCAGCAGTGAGGCCCACAGGGCTGATGGGACCGGGGAGCTGTTTTTT TRBV10-2 . TRBJ2-2 17 .
CASSLGGPYREFSNQPQHF TGTGCCAGCAGCTTGGGGGGGCCCTATAGGGAGTTTAGCAATCAGCCCCAGCATTTT TRBV11-3 few TRBJ1-5 19 .
CASSRIPGEDNQPQHF TGTGCCAGCAGCCGCATTCCAGGGGAGGATAATCAGCCCCAGCATTTT TRBV11-3 . TRBJ1-5 16 .
CASSSRSRETQYF TGTGCCAGCAGTTCCCGTTCCAGGGAGACCCAGTACTTC TRBV6-8 . TRBJ2-5 13 .
CASSHEHDIRSSPLHF TGTGCCAGCAGCCATGAACATGATATTCGAAGTTCACCCCTCCACTTT TRBV14 . TRBJ1-6 16 .
CASSPPQMRGQPQHF TGTGCCAGCAGTCCCCCCCAAATGAGGGGTCAGCCCCAGCATTTT TRBV28 once TRBJ1-5 15 .
CSVEDHRGNEQYF TGCAGCGTTGAAGATCATCGCGGGAACGAGCAGTACTTC TRBV29-1 . TRBJ2-7 13 .
CASSFGLADVTDTQYF TGCGCCAGCAGCTTTGGACTAGCGGATGTCACAGATACGCAGTATTTT TRBV5-1 . TRBJ2-3 16 TRBD2
CASSFGTYYEQYF TGTGCCAGCAGCTTTGGGACTTACTACGAGCAGTACTTC TRBV7-1 . TRBJ2-7 13 .
CASSEGRWASSQETQYF TGCGCCAGCAGTGAGGGTCGGTGGGCCAGCAGCCAAGAGACCCAGTACTTC TRBV10-2 . TRBJ2-5 17 .
CASSLATGTVDEKLFF TGTGCCAGCAGCTTAGCGACCGGGACAGTCGATGAAAAACTGTTTTTT TRBV7-6 . TRBJ1-4 16 TRBD1
CASSDLQGIDEAFF TGTGCCAGCAGTGATCTACAGGGAATCGACGAAGCTTTCTTT TRBV25-1 . TRBJ1-1 14 .
CASSLDVVNQPQHF TGTGCCAGCAGCCTGGACGTAGTCAATCAGCCCCAGCATTTT TRBV11-3 . TRBJ1-5 14 .